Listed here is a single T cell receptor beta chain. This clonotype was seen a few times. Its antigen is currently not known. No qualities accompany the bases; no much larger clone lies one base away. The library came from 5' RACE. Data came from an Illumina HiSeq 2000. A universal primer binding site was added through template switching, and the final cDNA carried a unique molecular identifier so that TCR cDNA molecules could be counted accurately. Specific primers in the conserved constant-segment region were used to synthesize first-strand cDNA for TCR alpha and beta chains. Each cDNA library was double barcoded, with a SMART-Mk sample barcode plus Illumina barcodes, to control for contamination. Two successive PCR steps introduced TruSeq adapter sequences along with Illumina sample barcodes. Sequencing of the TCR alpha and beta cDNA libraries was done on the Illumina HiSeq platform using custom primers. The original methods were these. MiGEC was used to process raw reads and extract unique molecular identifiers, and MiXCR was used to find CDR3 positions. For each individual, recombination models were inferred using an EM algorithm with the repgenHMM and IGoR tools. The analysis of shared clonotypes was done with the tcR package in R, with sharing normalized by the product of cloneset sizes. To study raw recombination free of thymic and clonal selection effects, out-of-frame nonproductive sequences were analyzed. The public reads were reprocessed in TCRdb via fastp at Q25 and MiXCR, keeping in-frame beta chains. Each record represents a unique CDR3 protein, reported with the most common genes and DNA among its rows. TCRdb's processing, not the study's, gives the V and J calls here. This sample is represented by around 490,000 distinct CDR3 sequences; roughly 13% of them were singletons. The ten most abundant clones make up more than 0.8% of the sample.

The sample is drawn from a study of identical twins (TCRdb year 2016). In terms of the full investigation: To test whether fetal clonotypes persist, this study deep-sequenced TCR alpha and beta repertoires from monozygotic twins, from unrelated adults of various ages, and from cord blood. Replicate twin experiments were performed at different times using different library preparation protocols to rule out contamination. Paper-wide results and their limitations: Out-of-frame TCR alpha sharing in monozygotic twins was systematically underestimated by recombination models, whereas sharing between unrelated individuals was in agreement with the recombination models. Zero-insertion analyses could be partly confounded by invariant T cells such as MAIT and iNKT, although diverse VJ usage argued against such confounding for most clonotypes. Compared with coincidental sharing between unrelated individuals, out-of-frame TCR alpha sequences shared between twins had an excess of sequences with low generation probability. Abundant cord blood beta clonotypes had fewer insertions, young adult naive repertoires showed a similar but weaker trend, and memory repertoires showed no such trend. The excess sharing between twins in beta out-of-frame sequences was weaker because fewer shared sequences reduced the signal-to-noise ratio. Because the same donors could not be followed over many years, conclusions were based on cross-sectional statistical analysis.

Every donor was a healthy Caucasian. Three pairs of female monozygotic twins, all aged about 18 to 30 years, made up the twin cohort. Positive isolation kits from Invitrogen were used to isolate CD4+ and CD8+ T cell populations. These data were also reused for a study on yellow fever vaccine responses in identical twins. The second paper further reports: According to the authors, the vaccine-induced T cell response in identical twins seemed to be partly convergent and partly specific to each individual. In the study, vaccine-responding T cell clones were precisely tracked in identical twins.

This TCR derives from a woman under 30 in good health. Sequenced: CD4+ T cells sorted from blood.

This receptor carries the CDR3 CASSRTSGAGELFF. The nucleotide sequence is TGTGCCAGCAGTCGGACTAGCGGTGCCGGGGAGCTGTTTTTT. The V and J genes are TRBV2 and TRBJ2-2; TRBD2 agrees with 10 junctional bases. After removal of 5 bases from V and 6 bases from J, the junction retains 3 bases not matched to a gene. Measured from the cysteine to the phenylalanine, the CDR3 is 14 residues long. The only DNA kept is the CDR3, 42 bases in frame from the first base. According to the germline V gene, CDR1 reads SNHLY and CDR2 reads FYNNEI.